Below, 23 T cell receptor beta chains from the same sample are listed, as sequenced in a study of blood T cells in healthy people across ages (dated by TCRdb to between 2014 and 2016). Libraries were prepared through 5' RACE. The data were produced on an Illumina HiSeq 2500. A second roughly 7 to 11 cycle PCR used a sample-barcoded 5' primer and a J-beta primer mix. The public reads were quality trimmed at Q25 with fastp and then assembled into clones with MiXCR by TCRdb, keeping productive beta chains. Rows merge per CDR3 protein into single entries with the most common DNA and genes. This sample is represented by roughly 680,000 distinct CDR3 sequences; around 52% of them were singletons. Roughly 12% of the sample lies in the top ten. The specimen was blood. The receptors were gathered from a woman aged 80 or over in good health.

On this clonotype: A single base separates this from a much larger clone, so it may be a read error. The conserved phenylalanine or tryptophan normally closing the CDR3 is absent here, so this likely arose from a read error. The rearrangement links TRBV6-1 to TRBJ2-5, with D perhaps being TRBD1 or TRBD2 (6 bases each). The CDR3 loop spans 14 amino acids. The ends were cut back, 8 bases at V and 3 bases at J, with 16 bases in the middle. CDR1 and CDR2 from the germline V gene are MNHNS and SASEGT. The CDR3 loop reads CASLPWGAKETQYS. CDR3 nucleotides: TGTGCCAGCCTTCCCTGGGGGGCGAAAGAGACCCAGTACTCC.

The gene calls are TRBV2 and TRBJ1-4; D is perhaps TRBD1 (5 bases). The germline V and J ends were trimmed by 6 bases and 8 bases, with 10 bases remaining between them. Germline lookup yields CDR1 SNHLY and CDR2 FYNNEI. The CDR3 sequence is 12 residues long. DNA for the CDR3: TGTGCCAGCAGCGGGACTGGGGAAAAACTGTTTTTT. Its protein is CASSGTGEKLFF.

The rearrangement uses TRBV5-1 and TRBJ2-7; D gene unclear. The CDR3 spans 14 residues. Trimming stripped 0 bases from V and 2 bases from J, with 9 bases between. The germline gives CDR1 SGHRS, CDR2 YFSETQ. The CDR3 DNA follows: TGCGCCAGCAGCTTGGGAGTAGGTACCTACGAGCAGTACTTC. This codes for CASSLGVGTYEQYF. Full variable domain (missing parts from reference TRBV5-1 and TRBJ2-7): KAGVTQTPRYLIKTRGQQVTLSCSPISGHRSVSWYQQTPGQGLQFLFEYFSETQRNKGNFPGRFSGRQFSNSRSEMNVSTLELGDSALYLCASSLGVGTYEQYFGPGTRLTVT.

This clonotype was detected only a few times. This could be a read error, since a much larger clone is one nucleotide away. This chain links TRBV12-3 or TRBV12-4 with TRBJ2-1; D is uncertain. There are 12 residues in the CDR3. CDR3 DNA sequence: TGTGCCAGCAGTTACCAGAGAAATGGGCAGTTCTTC. Encoded protein: CASSYQRNGQFF.

V is TRBV27 and J is TRBJ2-1; 9 bases are shared with TRBD1. V trimming: 6 bases; J trimming: 7 bases; junction bases outside the gene matches: 10. Germline lookup yields CDR1 MNHEY and CDR2 SMNVEV (reference sequence). This CDR3 has 15 residues. The CDR3 reads CASSPTTGTGNEQFF. The CDR3 region has the DNA TGTGCCAGCAGCCCTACCACCGGGACAGGGAATGAGCAGTTCTTC.

This clonotype was detected ten times or more. A read error may be the cause here, since a much bigger clone is one base away. This chain uses TRBV20-1 with TRBJ2-5, with D unclear. Germline-derived CDR1 and CDR2 are DFQATT and SNEGSKA (reference sequence). V lost 0 bases and J lost 11, with 10 bases in between. The CDR3 sequence is 11 residues long. The DNA for the CDR3 is TGCAGTGCTAGAGATTTCCGTGAGCAGTACTTC. This encodes CSARDFREQYF.

This clonotype appeared many times. The CDR3: CASSTTLTGGLYNEQFF. In DNA, the CDR3 is TGTGCCAGCAGCACCACCCTAACAGGGGGCCTCTACAATGAGCAGTTCTTC. The chain employs TRBV5-5 and TRBJ2-1, with 9 bases that match TRBD1. Germline loops: CDR1 SGHKS, CDR2 YYEKEE (reference sequence). V lost 4 bases and J lost 3; bases outside the gene matches: 11. The CDR3 consists of 17 residues.

This clonotype has a count of ten or more. The chain is built from TRBV5-6 and TRBJ2-5, with unresolved D. Germline CDR1 is SGHDT and CDR2 is YYEEEE. The CDR3 has 13 amino acids. The V and J ends lost 0 bases and 3 bases respectively, with 6 bases between them. CDR3 in DNA: TGTGCCAGCAGCTTGGGACCAAAAGAGACCCAGTACTTC. Its translation: CASSLGPKETQYF. Combining the CDR3 with reference TRBV5-6 and TRBJ2-5 gives the whole variable domain DAGVTQSPTHLIKTRGQQVTLRCSPKSGHDTVSWYQQALGQGPQFIFQYYEEEERQRGNFPDRFSGHQFPNYSSELNVNALLLGDSALYLCASSLGPKETQYFGPGTRLLVL.

This clonotype was detected ten times or more. A read error may explain this, as a much larger clone is one base away. The chain carries TRBV4-1 and TRBJ2-5, with 7 bases matching TRBD2. The CDR3 is 15 amino acids. The V and J ends lost 4 bases and 11 bases, in that order; junction bases with no gene match: 16. CDR1 and CDR2 (germline): MGHRA, YSYEKL. The CDR3 DNA sequence: TGCGCCAGCAGCCTCGGGACTACCGAGACTATCCGGCAGTACTTC. It yields the protein CASSLGTTETIRQYF.

The chain employs TRBV25-1 and TRBJ1-2; D is unclear. Trimming cost V 4 bases and J 8 bases, with 8 bases left between them. Germline V gene data show CDR1 as MGHDK and CDR2 as SYGVNS. CDR3 length: 11 amino acids. The CDR3 nucleotides read TGTGCCAGCAGTGCGCCGGAGGGCTACACCTTC. This gives the protein CASSAPEGYTF.

The genes are TRBV12-5 and TRBJ2-2; no reliable D call. Deletions cut 6 bases from V and 3 bases from J, with 14 bases between. The CDR3 contains 15 residues. Per the germline V gene, CDR1 is LGHNT and CDR2 is FRNRAP. CDR3 sequence: CASGLSRGDTGELFF. The DNA for the CDR3 is TGTGCTAGTGGCCTGTCTCGCGGAGACACCGGGGAGCTGTTTTTT.

This clonotype was detected only a few times. J is TRBJ2-5 and V is TRBV21-1. The J call is uncertain, as TRBJ2-7 better fits the DNA end. TRBV21-1 represents a pseudogene. The CDR3 contains 16 residues. DNA for the CDR3: TGTGCCAGCATCATATTTATTGGTCGAAGAGGCAACGAGCAGTACTTC. As protein: CASIIFIGRRGNEQYF.

This clonotype was seen only a few times. The CDR3 bases are TGCAGTGTGGGCCCGAGGGTTGTTGGTAGCAATCAGCCCCAGCATTTT. Translating gives CSVGPRVVGSNQPQHF. V is TRBV20-1 and J is TRBJ1-5; no definite D call. The germline V and J ends were trimmed by 7 bases and 0 bases, with 19 bases remaining between them. This CDR3 has 16 amino acids. The germline gives CDR1 DFQATT, CDR2 SNEGSKA (reference sequence).

This clonotype has at least ten counts. The J gene is TRBJ2-1, the V gene TRBV24-1; possibly TRBD2 for D (6 bases). The CDR3 contains 17 residues. The V end was cut by 0 bases, the J end by 4 bases, with 15 bases between. From germline, CDR1 is KGHDR and CDR2 SFDVKD. CDR3 amino acids: CATSDLKLGGGYNEQFF. CDR3 nucleotide sequence: TGTGCCACCAGTGATTTGAAGTTGGGGGGTGGATACAATGAGCAGTTCTTC.

V usage is TRBV3-1 and J usage is TRBJ2-1; D gene ambiguous. Looked up from germline, CDR1 is LGHDT and CDR2 is YNNKEL (reference sequence). V gave up 4 bases and J gave up 8 bases, with 15 bases separating them. The CDR3 has 14 residues. The CDR3 DNA reads TGTGCCAGCAGCCTGGGCCGCAGCGCCCATGAGCAGTTCTTC. Its protein is CASSLGRSAHEQFF.

The genes are TRBV27 and TRBJ1-6, with 7 bases lining up with TRBD1. Trimming at V came to 5 bases and at J to 7 bases, leaving 8 bases not matched to a gene. This CDR3 has 15 amino acids. Looked up from germline, CDR1 is MNHEY and CDR2 is SMNVEV (reference sequence). The CDR3 spells CASSAGTAGNSPLHF. The CDR3 nucleotides read TGTGCCAGCAGTGCCGGGACAGCTGGAAATTCACCCCTCCACTTT.

This clonotype was detected ten times or more. The rearrangement links TRBV28 to TRBJ1-2, with D possibly matching TRBD1 (5 bases). V lost 7 bases and J 6 bases, leaving 12 bases between the germline ends. The germline CDR1 and CDR2 sequences are MDHEN and SYDVKM. The CDR3 consists of 12 residues. The CDR3 spells CASTQGVDGYTF. CDR3 in DNA: TGTGCCAGCACCCAGGGAGTGGATGGCTACACCTTC.

The DNA for the CDR3 is TGCAGTGCAACGGGACACAGGAATCAGCCCCAGCATTTT. Protein: CSATGHRNQPQHF. The chain uses TRBV20-1 and TRBJ1-5; D perhaps matches TRBD1 (6 bases). CDR1 and CDR2 from the germline V gene are DFQATT and SNEGSKA (reference sequence). Trimming removed 6 bases at V and 4 bases at J, with 13 bases between. The CDR3 totals 13 residues.

This clonotype was seen repeatedly, ten times or more. The CDR3 DNA sequence: TGCGCCAGCAGGGACTATGGTGTTAATGAGCAGTTCTTC. Protein: CASRDYGVNEQFF. This chain connects TRBV5-1 to TRBJ2-1; TRBD2 is a possible D gene (6 bases). The CDR3 has 13 amino acids. V was pared by 5 bases and J by 7 bases, with 13 bases between. Per germline, CDR1 SGHRS and CDR2 YFSETQ.

This clonotype was seen at least ten times. CDR3 protein: CSALPRGSSYNEQFF. The CDR3 DNA sequence: TGCAGTGCCCTCCCCCGGGGTAGCTCCTACAATGAGCAGTTCTTC. This chain joins TRBV20-1 and TRBJ2-1, with D possibly TRBD2 on 5 matching bases. Germline-derived CDR1 and CDR2 are DFQATT and SNEGSKA (reference sequence). The CDR3 runs 15 residues. V gave up 6 bases and J gave up 0 bases, with 15 bases separating them.

J is TRBJ1-2 and V is TRBV5-1, with unresolved D. CDR3 size: 13 residues. Germline CDR1 reads SGHRS; CDR2 reads YFSETQ. Trimming took 1 base from V and 7 from J, leaving 11 bases between them. The CDR3 nucleotides are TGCGCCAGCAGCTTGTCAGCCCACTTTGGCTACACCTTC. This encodes CASSLSAHFGYTF. Variable domain in full (rest from reference TRBV5-1 and TRBJ1-2): KAGVTQTPRYLIKTRGQQVTLSCSPISGHRSVSWYQQTPGQGLQFLFEYFSETQRNKGNFPGRFSGRQFSNSRSEMNVSTLELGDSALYLCASSLSAHFGYTFGSGTRLTVV.

This clonotype was recorded at least ten times. V usage is TRBV10-3 and J usage is TRBJ2-3; TRBD2 is a possible D gene (5 bases). The CDR3 is 12 amino acids. V gave up 3 bases and J gave up 5 bases, with 6 bases separating them. From germline, CDR1 is ENHRY and CDR2 SYGVKD. CDR3 in amino acids: CAISERGDTQYF. In nucleotides, the CDR3 is TGTGCCATCAGTGAACGGGGAGATACGCAGTATTTT.

On this clonotype itself: A read error may explain this, as a much larger clone is one base away. The CDR3, as DNA: TGTGCCATCCGAGCGGGAGGGAGCTCTGGGGCCAACGTCCTGACTTTC. Translated, it gives CAIRAGGSSGANVLTF. V and J are TRBV28 and TRBJ2-6; 10 positions match TRBD2. V gave up 10 bases and J gave up 0 bases; unmatched junction bases: 6. The CDR3 runs to 16 residues. CDR1 and CDR2 from the germline V gene are MDHEN and SYDVKM.